One and the same sample provided the 6 T cell receptor beta chains below, sequenced in a study of T cells after yellow fever vaccination. TCRdb passed the 5' RACE reads through MiXCR, listing each CDR3 protein once. The sample records 300,000 or so distinct CDR3 sequences, 7.5% to 9.5% being singletons. This material consisted of CD4+ T cells sorted from PBMCs, taken 5 days after the yellow fever booster vaccination. The origin of the receptors is a man aged 18 to 29 who received the YFV17D yellow fever vaccine.

V is TRBV7-3 and J is TRBJ2-1; 8 positions agree with TRBD2. V shed 5 bases and J 3 bases; nucleotides not matched to a gene: 3. The germline V gene encodes CDR1 SGHTA and CDR2 FQGTGA. The CDR3 totals 14 residues. The CDR3, as DNA: TGTGCCAGCAGCATAGCGGGGCGCTACAATGAGCAGTTCTTC. It encodes CASSIAGRYNEQFF.

Many counts were recorded for this clonotype. The chain employs TRBV6-5 and TRBJ2-7, with D possibly matching TRBD2 (6 bases). CDR1 is MNHEY, CDR2 SVGAGI, per germline. The CDR3 consists of 15 residues. Trimming took 6 bases from V and 2 from J, leaving 17 bases between them. The CDR3 nucleotides are TGTGCCAGCAGGCTAGCGCAAGACTTCACCTACGAGCAGTACTTC. Translation gives CASRLAQDFTYEQYF.

V usage is TRBV20-1 and J usage is TRBJ2-3; D might be TRBD1 (5 bases). This CDR3 is built from 14 residues. Per the germline V gene, CDR1 is DFQATT and CDR2 is SNEGSKA (reference sequence). Between the trimmed V and J ends, which lost 4 bases and 5 bases, there was a span of 16 bases. CDR3 sequence reads: CSAINGAKGDTQYF. CDR3 DNA: TGCAGTGCTATTAATGGGGCCAAGGGAGATACGCAGTATTTT.

The sample holds a few counts of this clonotype. V usage is TRBV20-1 and J usage is TRBJ1-1; 9 bases fit TRBD1. CDR3 length equals 13 residues. V shed 6 bases, J shed 6 bases, and the junction held 8 bases outside the gene matches. Germline CDR1 is DFQATT and CDR2 is SNEGSKA (reference sequence). The CDR3 DNA follows: TGCAGTGCGCCGGGACAGGGCCGGGCTGAAGCTTTCTTT. Translated: CSAPGQGRAEAFF.

This clonotype was detected many times. V usage is TRBV6-5 and J usage is TRBJ1-2; D unresolved. CDR1 is MNHEY and CDR2 is SVGAGI in the germline V gene. Trimming cost V 5 bases and J 3 bases, with 4 bases left between them. CDR3 size: 11 residues. Here the CDR3 reads CASSNYYGYTF. CDR3 DNA: TGTGCCAGCAGTAACTACTATGGCTACACCTTC.

The chain couples TRBV12-3 or TRBV12-4 to TRBJ2-2; unclear D gene. V shed 6 bases and J shed 1 base, with 6 bases lying between them. The CDR3 has 13 residues. The CDR3 protein is CASSRWNTGELFF. CDR3 nucleotide sequence: TGTGCCAGCAGCCGGTGGAACACCGGGGAGCTGTTTTTT.